The sequence of this TCR beta chain was determined in a study of early T cells in non-severe SARS-CoV-2 infection. With V trimmed by 2 bases and J by 6 bases, 13 bases remained unmatched. Per germline, CDR1 SGHVS and CDR2 FNYEAQ. The CDR3 is 17 amino acids. At least ten counts were recorded for this clonotype. Individual cDNA molecules received unique molecular identifiers during library preparation. TCRdb ran MiXCR on the 5' RACE reads and lists one entry per CDR3 protein. The repertoire includes roughly 53,000 distinct CDR3 sequences, about 10% of them detected once, and approximately 4% sits in the top ten.

J is TRBJ2-3 and V is TRBV7-6; TRBD2 agrees at 8 bases. Sequenced material: whole blood, taken at baseline. This TCR derives from an adult who was a healthcare worker with PCR-confirmed SARS-CoV-2 infection or an uninfected control (not recorded which). CDR3 loop: CASSLWPGGRRRDTQYF. CDR3 nucleotide sequence: TGTGCCAGCAGCTTATGGCCTGGCGGGAGGAGAAGGGATACGCAGTATTTT.